What follows describes a single TCR beta chain. Its antigen is as yet unknown. Assay execution proceeded at the deep level. Unsorted PBMCs provided DNA that was sequenced on ten immunoSEQ deep assay plates. Per the study methods: ImmunoSEQ junction-only sequences lacked quality scores, so their filtering differed. Assay used: immunoSEQ multiplex PCR; TCRdb lists only in-frame clones, some missing. Clonal size and the V and J genes are those of that table, whereas D and trimming came from the DNA. The sample lists approximately 470,000 clones; 81% were seen once. The CDR3 length is 17 residues. In germline, CDR1 is SEHNR, CDR2 FQNEAQ (reference sequence). Trimming pared 5 bases from V and 2 bases from J, leaving 19 bases between. This record comes from a study of shared clonotypes between healthy human individuals. Study results and limitations: Clonotype sharing among donors likely depends on sequencing depth.

The genes are TRBV7-9 and TRBJ1-3, with TRBD1 as a possible D gene (6 bases). Material: PBMCs. This TCR came from a woman between 40 and 55 years old in good health. Some clones in this sample may be carry-over from other donors' samples. The CDR3 sequence: CASSPFAGDPTGNTIYF. The CDR3 DNA reads as TGTGCCAGCAGCCCCTTCGCAGGGGACCCGACTGGAAACACCATATATTTT. Filled out from reference TRBV7-9 and TRBJ1-3, the complete variable domain reads DTGVSQNPRHKITKRGQNVTFRCDPISEHNRLYWYRQTLGQGPEFLTYFQNEAQLEKSRLLSDRFSAERPKGSFSTLEIQRTEQGDSAMYLCASSPFAGDPTGNTIYFGEGSWLTVV.